A selection of T cell receptor beta chains follows, all from one sample in a study of blood T cell repertoires in COVID-19. Repertoires were generated with immunoSEQ multiplex PCR, while TCRdb's copy carries only in-frame clones and drops some. The data hold nearly 110,000 clones, with roughly 90% observed a single time. Sequencing was carried out using peripheral blood. The receptor set was obtained from a man aged 40-49 years with active or convalescent COVID-19. CDR3s include the opening cysteine and the closing phenylalanine or tryptophan. Each record gives: CDR3 length, V gene, J gene, D gene, clone size, CDR3 protein, CDR3 DNA. The D gene is left open where the match is weak. The size of a clone is reported for some rows only, either as once, few or many, or as a class for expanded clones.

cdr3_length: 12; v_call: TRBV9; j_call: TRBJ1-1; d_call: .; clone_size: .; cdr3_aa: CASSVNGGQAFF; cdr3_nt: TGTGCCAGCAGCGTCAACGGGGGGCAAGCTTTCTTT
cdr3_length: 15; v_call: TRBV28; j_call: TRBJ2-2; d_call: TRBD2; clone_size: .; cdr3_aa: CASRTSSGRTGELFF; cdr3_nt: TGTGCCAGCAGGACCTCTAGCGGGAGAACCGGGGAGCTGTTTTTT
cdr3_length: 14; v_call: TRBV19; j_call: TRBJ2-5; d_call: TRBD1; clone_size: .; cdr3_aa: CASSNRDRQETQYF; cdr3_nt: TGTGCCAGTAGTAACCGGGACAGACAAGAGACCCAGTACTTC
cdr3_length: 13; v_call: TRBV19; j_call: TRBJ1-1; d_call: .; clone_size: .; cdr3_aa: CASSMRPGSEAFF; cdr3_nt: TGTGCCAGTAGTATGCGGCCTGGATCTGAAGCTTTCTTT
cdr3_length: 12; v_call: TRBV30; j_call: TRBJ2-5; d_call: TRBD2; clone_size: .; cdr3_aa: CAWTSGGETQYF; cdr3_nt: TGTGCCTGGACTAGCGGGGGAGAGACCCAGTACTTC
cdr3_length: 14; v_call: TRBV28; j_call: TRBJ1-5; d_call: TRBD1; clone_size: .; cdr3_aa: CASSLGDRGQPQHF; cdr3_nt: TGTGCCAGCAGTTTAGGGGACAGGGGTCAGCCCCAGCATTTT
cdr3_length: 16; v_call: TRBV7-2; j_call: TRBJ1-2; d_call: .; clone_size: .; cdr3_aa: CASSLVAGATNYGYTF; cdr3_nt: TGTGCCAGCAGCTTAGTGGCAGGGGCTACTAACTATGGCTACACCTTC
cdr3_length: 14; v_call: TRBV19; j_call: TRBJ2-3; d_call: TRBD1; clone_size: .; cdr3_aa: CASSRGQAVDTQYF; cdr3_nt: TGTGCCAGTAGTAGGGGACAGGCGGTGGATACGCAGTATTTT
cdr3_length: 18; v_call: TRBV10-3; j_call: TRBJ2-1; d_call: TRBD2; clone_size: .; cdr3_aa: CAIRTQGSERGAYNEQFF; cdr3_nt: TGTGCCATCAGGACCCAGGGTTCGGAGCGGGGGGCCTACAATGAGCAGTTCTTC
cdr3_length: 13; v_call: TRBV3-1/TRBV3-2; j_call: TRBJ1-3; d_call: .; clone_size: .; cdr3_aa: CASSGQSGNTIYF; cdr3_nt: TGTGCCAGCAGCGGACAGTCGGGAAACACCATATATTTT
cdr3_length: 13; v_call: TRBV5-4; j_call: TRBJ2-3; d_call: TRBD1; clone_size: .; cdr3_aa: CASMGQGTDTQYF; cdr3_nt: TGTGCCAGCATGGGACAGGGGACAGATACGCAGTATTTT
cdr3_length: 15; v_call: TRBV18; j_call: TRBJ1-1; d_call: .; clone_size: .; cdr3_aa: CASSRTQAVDTEAFF; cdr3_nt: TGTGCCAGCTCCCGTACACAGGCGGTCGACACTGAAGCTTTCTTT
cdr3_length: 16; v_call: TRBV7-2; j_call: TRBJ2-5; d_call: .; clone_size: .; cdr3_aa: CASSPARVSGQETQYF; cdr3_nt: TGTGCCAGCAGCCCTGCTAGGGTTAGCGGCCAAGAGACCCAGTACTTC
cdr3_length: 14; v_call: TRBV4-1; j_call: TRBJ2-2; d_call: .; clone_size: once; cdr3_aa: CASSQDSGPGELFF; cdr3_nt: TGCGCCAGCAGCCAAGATTCAGGGCCCGGGGAGCTGTTTTTT
cdr3_length: 16; v_call: TRBV5-6; j_call: TRBJ1-4; d_call: .; clone_size: .; cdr3_aa: CASSRVVVGMWEKLFF; cdr3_nt: TGTGCCAGCAGCCGGGTCGTGGTCGGGATGTGGGAAAAACTGTTTTTT
cdr3_length: 17; v_call: TRBV9; j_call: TRBJ1-3; d_call: TRBD1; clone_size: .; cdr3_aa: CASSPGTGVPPGNTIYF; cdr3_nt: TGTGCCAGCAGCCCAGGGACAGGGGTTCCCCCTGGAAACACCATATATTTT
cdr3_length: 16; v_call: TRBV28; j_call: TRBJ1-4; d_call: .; clone_size: .; cdr3_aa: CASSLPLEGGIGKLFF; cdr3_nt: TGTGCCAGCAGTTTACCCCTGGAAGGGGGAATTGGAAAACTGTTTTTT
cdr3_length: 12; v_call: TRBV12-3/TRBV12-4; j_call: TRBJ2-7; d_call: .; clone_size: .; cdr3_aa: CASSSSSREQYF; cdr3_nt: TGTGCCAGCAGTTCATCATCTCGGGAGCAGTACTTC
cdr3_length: 12; v_call: TRBV28; j_call: TRBJ1-2; d_call: .; clone_size: .; cdr3_aa: CASSPGVNGYTF; cdr3_nt: TGTGCCAGCAGTCCAGGGGTAAATGGCTACACCTTC
cdr3_length: 15; v_call: TRBV9; j_call: TRBJ2-7; d_call: TRBD1; clone_size: .; cdr3_aa: CASSEGQGAVYEQYF; cdr3_nt: TGTGCCAGCAGCGAGGGACAGGGTGCTGTCTACGAGCAGTACTTC
cdr3_length: 15; v_call: TRBV7-8; j_call: TRBJ2-1; d_call: TRBD2; clone_size: .; cdr3_aa: CASRPSGSSYNEQFF; cdr3_nt: TGTGCCAGCAGGCCTAGCGGTAGCTCCTACAATGAGCAGTTCTTC
cdr3_length: 13; v_call: TRBV6-5; j_call: TRBJ2-7; d_call: TRBD2; clone_size: .; cdr3_aa: CASWIAGGLEQYF; cdr3_nt: TGTGCCAGCTGGATAGCGGGAGGTCTCGAGCAGTACTTC
cdr3_length: 14; v_call: TRBV7-2; j_call: TRBJ1-5; d_call: TRBD1; clone_size: .; cdr3_aa: CASSPRQGSQPQHF; cdr3_nt: TGTGCCAGCAGCCCCAGACAGGGAAGTCAGCCCCAGCATTTT
cdr3_length: 14; v_call: TRBV2; j_call: TRBJ1-5; d_call: TRBD1; clone_size: .; cdr3_aa: CASSEGQGAQPQHF; cdr3_nt: TGTGCCAGCAGTGAGGGGCAGGGGGCTCAGCCCCAGCATTTT
cdr3_length: 15; v_call: TRBV28; j_call: TRBJ1-6; d_call: .; clone_size: .; cdr3_aa: CASTPQGSYNSPLHF; cdr3_nt: TGTGCCAGCACCCCACAGGGTTCCTATAATTCACCCCTCCACTTT
cdr3_length: 13; v_call: TRBV12-3/TRBV12-4; j_call: TRBJ2-2; d_call: .; clone_size: .; cdr3_aa: CASVTGNTGELFF; cdr3_nt: TGTGCCAGCGTGACAGGAAACACCGGGGAGCTGTTTTTT
cdr3_length: 12; v_call: TRBV30; j_call: TRBJ2-7; d_call: TRBD1; clone_size: .; cdr3_aa: CAWSHTGGEQYF; cdr3_nt: TGTGCCTGGAGCCATACAGGGGGCGAGCAGTACTTC
cdr3_length: 16; v_call: TRBV6-1; j_call: TRBJ1-3; d_call: TRBD1; clone_size: .; cdr3_aa: CASSEMGQGAGNTIYF; cdr3_nt: TGTGCCAGCAGTGAAATGGGACAGGGAGCGGGAAACACCATATATTTT
cdr3_length: 13; v_call: TRBV7-2; j_call: TRBJ1-4; d_call: .; clone_size: .; cdr3_aa: CASSLNRDEKLFF; cdr3_nt: TGTGCCAGCAGCTTAAACAGGGATGAAAAACTGTTTTTT
cdr3_length: 14; v_call: TRBV5-1; j_call: TRBJ1-1; d_call: .; clone_size: .; cdr3_aa: CASSSGQLNTEAFF; cdr3_nt: TGCGCCAGCAGCTCCGGACAGTTGAACACTGAAGCTTTCTTT
cdr3_length: 15; v_call: TRBV11-2; j_call: TRBJ1-2; d_call: .; clone_size: .; cdr3_aa: CASSLNLGLNYGYTF; cdr3_nt: TGTGCCAGCAGTCTTAATCTGGGCCTTAACTATGGCTACACCTTC
cdr3_length: 15; v_call: TRBV7-2; j_call: TRBJ1-5; d_call: .; clone_size: .; cdr3_aa: CASSPKGGSNQPQHF; cdr3_nt: TGTGCCAGCAGCCCCAAGGGAGGTAGCAATCAGCCCCAGCATTTT
cdr3_length: 13; v_call: TRBV12-3/TRBV12-4; j_call: TRBJ1-5; d_call: TRBD1; clone_size: .; cdr3_aa: CASSGQESQPQHF; cdr3_nt: TGTGCCAGCAGTGGACAGGAAAGTCAGCCCCAGCATTTT
cdr3_length: 14; v_call: TRBV18; j_call: TRBJ1-1; d_call: .; clone_size: .; cdr3_aa: CASSPGGTSTEAFF; cdr3_nt: TGTGCCAGCTCACCAGGGGGGACGAGCACTGAAGCTTTCTTT
cdr3_length: 13; v_call: TRBV28; j_call: TRBJ2-2; d_call: TRBD1; clone_size: .; cdr3_aa: CASRTGDAGELFF; cdr3_nt: TGTGCCAGCCGGACAGGGGACGCCGGGGAGCTGTTTTTT
cdr3_length: 12; v_call: TRBV12-3/TRBV12-4; j_call: TRBJ2-5; d_call: .; clone_size: .; cdr3_aa: CASSQQGKTQYF; cdr3_nt: TGTGCCAGCAGTCAGCAGGGAAAGACCCAGTACTTC
cdr3_length: 15; v_call: TRBV5-6; j_call: TRBJ2-1; d_call: .; clone_size: .; cdr3_aa: CASSLYRVSYNEQFF; cdr3_nt: TGTGCCAGCAGCTTGTACAGGGTATCCTACAATGAGCAGTTCTTC
cdr3_length: 14; v_call: TRBV5-1; j_call: TRBJ2-3; d_call: .; clone_size: few; cdr3_aa: CASSLARSTDTQYF; cdr3_nt: TGCGCCAGCAGCTTGGCGCGGAGCACAGATACGCAGTATTTT
cdr3_length: 13; v_call: TRBV7-2; j_call: TRBJ1-2; d_call: .; clone_size: .; cdr3_aa: CASSLGAADGYTF; cdr3_nt: TGTGCCAGCAGCTTAGGGGCCGCCGATGGCTACACCTTC
cdr3_length: 17; v_call: TRBV2; j_call: TRBJ2-1; d_call: .; clone_size: .; cdr3_aa: CANGVGHPQSSYNEQFF; cdr3_nt: TGTGCCAACGGTGTTGGTCACCCCCAAAGCTCCTACAATGAGCAGTTCTTC
cdr3_length: 14; v_call: TRBV9; j_call: TRBJ1-1; d_call: .; clone_size: few; cdr3_aa: CASSPGPGGTEAFF; cdr3_nt: TGTGCCAGCAGCCCGGGTCCCGGGGGCACTGAAGCTTTCTTT
cdr3_length: 18; v_call: TRBV21-1; j_call: TRBJ2-6; d_call: .; clone_size: .; cdr3_aa: CASSTASGTGPGANVLTF; cdr3_nt: TGTGCCAGCAGCACCGCTTCCGGGACAGGGCCCGGGGCCAACGTCCTGACTTTC
cdr3_length: 15; v_call: TRBV6-2/TRBV6-3; j_call: TRBJ2-7; d_call: TRBD1; clone_size: .; cdr3_aa: CASSPLGGEGAEQYF; cdr3_nt: TGTGCCAGCAGCCCCCTAGGAGGAGAGGGGGCCGAGCAGTACTTC
cdr3_length: 15; v_call: TRBV11-2; j_call: TRBJ1-3; d_call: TRBD1; clone_size: .; cdr3_aa: CASRLLQGSGNTIYF; cdr3_nt: TGTGCCAGCAGGCTACTACAGGGGTCTGGAAACACCATATATTTT
cdr3_length: 15; v_call: TRBV5-5; j_call: TRBJ1-2; d_call: .; clone_size: .; cdr3_aa: CASIVGPSDNYGYTF; cdr3_nt: TGTGCCAGCATTGTGGGGCCTTCGGATAACTATGGCTACACCTTC
cdr3_length: 15; v_call: TRBV19; j_call: TRBJ2-2; d_call: TRBD1; clone_size: once; cdr3_aa: CATRDSKTNTGELFF; cdr3_nt: TGTGCCACTAGGGACAGTAAGACGAACACCGGGGAGCTGTTTTTT
cdr3_length: 16; v_call: TRBV3-1/TRBV3-2; j_call: TRBJ2-3; d_call: .; clone_size: .; cdr3_aa: CASSQEGERVRDTQYF; cdr3_nt: TGTGCCAGCAGCCAAGAAGGAGAACGGGTGCGAGATACGCAGTATTTT
cdr3_length: 14; v_call: TRBV7-2; j_call: TRBJ1-2; d_call: .; clone_size: .; cdr3_aa: CASSLQGANYGYTF; cdr3_nt: TGTGCCAGCAGCCTACAGGGAGCTAACTATGGCTACACCTTC
cdr3_length: 13; v_call: TRBV18; j_call: TRBJ2-2; d_call: .; clone_size: .; cdr3_aa: CASSPFVTGELFF; cdr3_nt: TGTGCCAGCTCACCATTCGTCACCGGGGAGCTGTTTTTT
cdr3_length: 15; v_call: TRBV5-5; j_call: TRBJ1-6; d_call: TRBD1; clone_size: once; cdr3_aa: CASRRDRGYNSPLHF; cdr3_nt: TGTGCCAGCAGGCGGGACAGGGGATATAATTCACCCCTCCACTTT
cdr3_length: 13; v_call: TRBV28; j_call: TRBJ1-2; d_call: TRBD1; clone_size: few; cdr3_aa: CASSIDRVYGYTF; cdr3_nt: TGTGCCAGCAGTATCGACAGGGTCTATGGCTACACCTTC